The 3 T cell receptor beta chains given below trace back to one sample, sequenced in a study of cytotoxic CD8 clonotypes in ibrutinib-treated CLL. Repertoires were generated with immunoSEQ multiplex PCR, while TCRdb's copy carries only in-frame clones and drops some. Altogether approximately 130,000 clones are present, less than 90% being singletons, with the ten largest covering 2.5% to 3.5%. This sample comprised PBMCs, obtained after 24 months of ibrutinib treatment. The source is a human donor with chronic lymphocytic leukemia.

This clone turned up a few times. The rearrangement links TRBV10-3 to TRBJ2-7; 13 bases line up with TRBD2. Germline V gene data show CDR1 as ENHRY and CDR2 as SYGVKD. With V trimmed by 5 bases and J by 6 bases, 4 bases remained unmatched. This CDR3 comprises 14 residues. The chain's CDR3 is CAISTSGGAIEQYF. Here the CDR3 DNA reads TGTGCCATCAGTACTAGCGGGGGGGCGATCGAGCAGTACTTC.

The chain is built from TRBV28 and TRBJ1-2; weak D call: TRBD1 (5 bases). In germline, CDR1 is MDHEN, CDR2 SYDVKM. Trimming stripped 4 bases from V and 8 bases from J, with 17 bases between. CDR3 length: 14 amino acids. The CDR3 spells CASSSPGRSKGYTF. DNA of the CDR3: TGTGCCAGCAGTTCCCCGGGACGGAGTAAGGGCTACACCTTC.

A word on this clone: The sample has other DNA sequences that encode this CDR3 too. The rearrangement joins TRBV9 to TRBJ2-5, with a weak D call TRBD1 (5 bases). Trimming took off 2 bases at V and 5 bases at J, with 10 bases between the two ends. The germline gives CDR1 SGDLS, CDR2 YYNGEE. This CDR3 region has 13 residues. The CDR3: CASSVQGWETQYF. The DNA of the CDR3 is TGTGCCAGCAGCGTTCAGGGTTGGGAGACCCAGTACTTC.